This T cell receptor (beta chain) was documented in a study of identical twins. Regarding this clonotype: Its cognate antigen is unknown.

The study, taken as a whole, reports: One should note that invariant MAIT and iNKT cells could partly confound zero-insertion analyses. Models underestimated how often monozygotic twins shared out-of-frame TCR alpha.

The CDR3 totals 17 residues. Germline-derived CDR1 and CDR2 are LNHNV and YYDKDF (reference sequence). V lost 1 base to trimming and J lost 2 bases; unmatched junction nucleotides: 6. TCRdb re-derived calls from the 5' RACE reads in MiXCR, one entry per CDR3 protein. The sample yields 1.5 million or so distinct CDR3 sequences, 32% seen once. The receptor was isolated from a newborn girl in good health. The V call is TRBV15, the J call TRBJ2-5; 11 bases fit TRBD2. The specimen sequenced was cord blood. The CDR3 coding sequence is TGTGCCACCAGCAGAGGGCTAGCGGGAGGTGGACAAGAGACCCAGTACTTC. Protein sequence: CATSRGLAGGGQETQYF. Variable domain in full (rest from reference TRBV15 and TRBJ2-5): DAMVIQNPRYQVTQFGKPVTLSCSQTLNHNVMYWYQQKSSQAPKLLFHYYDKDFNNEADTPDNFQSRRPNTSFCFLDIRSPGLGDTAMYLCATSRGLAGGGQETQYFGPGTRLLVL.